This TCR beta chain originates from a study of Graves' ophthalmopathy and Graves' hyperthyroidism (dated by TCRdb to 2016 to 2018). For context, the study as a whole: Peripheral blood was collected at initial diagnosis, before any treatment. The study used signatures of the TCR beta repertoire to tell Graves' ophthalmopathy apart from Graves' hyperthyroidism and to predict which patients would progress to ophthalmopathy. To explore V-J signatures that distinguish ophthalmopathy from hyperthyroidism, a discovery set of around 100 patients was enrolled, made up of 40 to 45 with ophthalmopathy and 57 with stable hyperthyroidism. In more than five hyperthyroidism patients, the T-cell repertoires found in thyroid tissue were compared with those found in blood. In total, 135 blood samples were TCR-sequenced: fewer than 50 ophthalmopathy, some 75 hyperthyroidism and roughly 17 hyperthyroidism-to-ophthalmopathy patients. An independent validation cohort comprised some 19 hyperthyroidism patients and roughly 15 patients who later progressed from hyperthyroidism to ophthalmopathy. Once sampling was done, hyperthyroidism patients were given methimazole at a starting dose of 30 mg daily, while ophthalmopathy patients were given high-dose intravenous methylprednisolone. The study at large found these results: No statistical method was used to predetermine the sample size, and group allocation was not hidden from the investigators. In validation, the model predicted ophthalmopathy progression with nearly 71% sensitivity and 72% to 80% specificity; about a dozen predicted patients were CT-confirmed with GO in a median of about 7.1 months. Most expanded thyroid clonotypes with frequency above 0.001 were also detected in blood, suggesting blood repertoires may reflect the thyroid immune response. In cross-validation, the 13-signature model distinguished ophthalmopathy from stable hyperthyroidism with nearly 90% sensitivity and around 84% specificity, while in the test set the corresponding values were about 80% and 75%.

This clonotype has at least ten counts. Its cognate antigen has yet to be identified. The input lacks base qualities; no much larger clone sits a single base away. CDR3 length: 14 amino acids, cysteine to phenylalanine. CDR3 DNA only is kept here, 42 bases in frame from base 1. The V end gives up 5 bases and the J end 11 bases, leaving 10 bases in the junction not matched to a gene. CDR1 and CDR2, looked up from the germline V gene (reference sequence), are DFQATT and SNEGSKA. The ophthalmopathy patients had moderately to severely active disease, with a Clinical Activity Score of 3 or higher, a NOSPECS grade of 4 or higher, and a disease duration of less than 3 months. Anyone with other autoimmune diseases, uncontrolled infections, pregnancy or lactation was excluded from the study. Clinical symptoms, serum thyroxine, TRAb, thyroid ultrasound and orbital computed tomography formed the basis of the diagnosis. Using Ficoll-Paque density gradient centrifugation, PBMCs were isolated from 8.5 to 10 ml of fresh peripheral blood. Total RNA was extracted using Trizol reagent, and RNA quality was checked on an Agilent 2100 Bioanalyzer.

For repertoire sequencing, TCR beta CDR3 regions were amplified from RNA transcripts. A first-round RT-PCR used HTBI primers with the Qiagen OneStep RT-PCR kit, followed by a second-round multiplex PCR, size selection and purification. The libraries underwent paired-end sequencing with 100 bp reads on an Illumina HiSeq2000. Per the source publication's procedure: SOAPnuke was used to process the reads, removing any read that contained adapters or uncalled bases, had a mean Phred below 15, or lacked an exact match to the constant primer or identifier. COPE v1.2.5 was used to merge high-quality paired reads. Each unique nucleotide sequence was defined as a clonotype, and clonotypes were aligned to IMGT TRB V, D and J references with MiTCR v1.1. The analysis was limited to V-J combinations with a frequency above 0.0001, which together covered around 99% of the repertoires. For each V-J combination, a TCR clonal expansion and chaos score was defined as the ratio of F50 clonal expansion to chaos observed in the TCRdist matrix. Welch's t-statistics and random forest were used to reduce the features to 10 to 15 V-J combinations, which were then used as input to a naive Bayes classifier. The Morisita-Horn index was used to measure how similar the thyroid and blood repertoires were. Clones were called with MiXCR by TCRdb after fastp trimmed the public reads at Q25, and only in-frame beta chains were retained. Rows matching on CDR3 protein sequence are summarized as one entry with the most common DNA and genes. It is TCRdb's table, rather than the study itself, that gives the V and J calls and clone size. The sample table shows under 400,000 distinct CDR3 sequences, and roughly a sixth are seen once. The ten largest clones capture about 12% of the sample.

Sequences were obtained from peripheral blood. The source of this sequence is an adult man with Graves' ophthalmopathy. The sequence links TRBV20-1 to TRBJ2-4; 12 bases in the middle match TRBD2. Read as DNA, the sequence is TGCAGTGCTGCCCCCGGGCTAGCGGGGGGGCTTCAGTACTTC. This gives the protein CSAAPGLAGGLQYF.